This T cell receptor beta chain was captured in a study of preoperative IRX-2 immunotherapy in early breast cancer. The assay was immunoSEQ multiplex PCR, and TCRdb's table has in-frame clones only and misses some. The table shows more than 35,000 clones, with roughly 80% occurring only once. The treatment: preoperative locoregional IRX-2 cytokine immunotherapy. Preoperative locoregional IRX-2 cytokine immunotherapy was tested in the phase Ib source study. In this sample, this clone turned up a few times. With 1 base removed from V and 5 bases from J, the gap between germline ends came to 11 bases. CDR1 and CDR2 (germline): SSHAT, FNYEAQ (reference sequence). CDR3 length: 14 amino acids.

This chain connects TRBV7-7 to TRBJ2-5, with no clear D. This sequence originates from a human donor with breast cancer. This sample comprised tumor tissue, obtained after IRX-2 immunotherapy. CDR3 sequence: CASSLGGRMETQYF. CDR3 sequence (DNA): TGTGCCAGCAGCTTAGGTGGCAGGATGGAGACCCAGTACTTC.